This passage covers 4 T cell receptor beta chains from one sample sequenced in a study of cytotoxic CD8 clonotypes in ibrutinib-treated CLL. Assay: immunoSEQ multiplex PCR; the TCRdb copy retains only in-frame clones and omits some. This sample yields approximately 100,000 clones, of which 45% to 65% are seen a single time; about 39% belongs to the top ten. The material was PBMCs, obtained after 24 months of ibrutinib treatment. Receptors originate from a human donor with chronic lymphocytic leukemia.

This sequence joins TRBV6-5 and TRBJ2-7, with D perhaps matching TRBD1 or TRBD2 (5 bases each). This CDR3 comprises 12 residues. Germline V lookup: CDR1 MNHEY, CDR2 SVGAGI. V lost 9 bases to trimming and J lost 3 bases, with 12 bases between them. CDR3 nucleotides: TGTGCCAGGTGGGACGGACTCTACGAGCAGTACTTC. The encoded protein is CARWDGLYEQYF.

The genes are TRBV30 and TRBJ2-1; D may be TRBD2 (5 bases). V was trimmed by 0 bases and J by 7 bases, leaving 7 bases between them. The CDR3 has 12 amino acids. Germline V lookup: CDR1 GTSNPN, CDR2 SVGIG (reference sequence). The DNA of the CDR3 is TGTGCCTGGAGTGTACTAGTAAATGAGCAGTTCTTC. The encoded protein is CAWSVLVNEQFF.

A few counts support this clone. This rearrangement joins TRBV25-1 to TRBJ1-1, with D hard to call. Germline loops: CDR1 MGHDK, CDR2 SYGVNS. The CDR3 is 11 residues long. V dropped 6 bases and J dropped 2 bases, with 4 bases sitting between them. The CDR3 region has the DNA TGTGCCAGCAGACGAAACACTGAAGCTTTCTTT. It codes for CASRRNTEAFF.

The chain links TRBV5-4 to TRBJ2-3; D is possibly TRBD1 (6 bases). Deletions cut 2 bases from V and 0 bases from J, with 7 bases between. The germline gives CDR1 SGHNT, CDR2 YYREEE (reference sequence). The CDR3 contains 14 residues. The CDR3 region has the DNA TGTGCCAGCAGCTTCGGACAGAGCACAGATACGCAGTATTTT. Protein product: CASSFGQSTDTQYF.